This TCR beta chain was captured in a study of T cells in Graves' hyperthyroidism and ophthalmopathy. Study in general: Upon initial diagnosis and before any treatment, peripheral blood was collected. Notes on the study in general: In validation, the model predicted ophthalmopathy. These predictions came a median roughly seven months before onset.

Template material for amplifying TCR beta CDR3 regions consisted of RNA transcripts. First-round RT-PCR with HTBI primers amplified the TCR CDR3 region. TCRdb independently ran MiXCR on the multiplex PCR reads; one entry per CDR3 protein. The data show hundreds of thousands of distinct CDR3 sequences, 12% to 15% seen once. Looked up from germline, CDR1 is SQVTM and CDR2 is ANQGSEA. V lost 6 bases, J lost 4 bases, and 13 bases lay in between. The CDR3 is 12 amino acids. Details on this clonotype: What it binds is unknown.

Cells are PBMCs isolated from around 10 ml of fresh blood. The V call is TRBV29-1, the J call TRBJ2-7, with D possibly TRBD1 on 6 matching bases. The material sequenced was blood. This clonotype was sampled from a woman under 30 with Graves' hyperthyroidism. The CDR3 DNA reads TGCAGCGTCGCCGGACAGTGGTACGAGCAGTACTTC. Residues: CSVAGQWYEQYF.